These T cell receptor beta chains were read from a single sample in a study of blood T cell repertoires in COVID-19. Assay: immunoSEQ multiplex PCR; the TCRdb copy retains only in-frame clones and omits some. The sample holds about 100,000 clones, 84% seen once. Source material: peripheral blood. The origin of the receptors is a man between 65 and 80 years old with active or convalescent COVID-19. The CDR3 runs from the conserved cysteine through the conserved F or W. Each record gives: clone size, V gene, J gene, D gene, CDR3 DNA, CDR3 protein. D genes are given only for firm matches. The size field is filled for only some rows; it gives once, few, many or a size class.

>-|TRBV27|TRBJ2-5|-
TGTGCCAGCAATCCGGACAGAAAAGAGACCCAGTACTTC
CASNPDRKETQYF
>-|TRBV7-2|TRBJ2-7|-
TGTGCCAGCAGCTTAGGGACATTTCCCTACGAGCAGTACTTC
CASSLGTFPYEQYF
>-|TRBV12-3/TRBV12-4|TRBJ1-3|-
TGTGCCAGCAGTTTGGGGGGACACACCATATATTTT
CASSLGGHTIYF
>-|TRBV7-9|TRBJ2-5|-
TGTGCCAGCAGCTACGTAGTAGCATCAGAGACCCAGTACTTC
CASSYVVASETQYF
>-|TRBV7-8|TRBJ2-7|TRBD1
TGTGCCAGCAGCCGGGGACAGGAGTCCTACGAGCAGTACTTC
CASSRGQESYEQYF
>-|TRBV4-3|TRBJ1-1|-
TGCGCCAGCAGCCAGGGGGGTGGGGTGAACACTGAAGCTTTCTTT
CASSQGGGVNTEAFF
>-|TRBV5-4|TRBJ1-5|-
TGTGCCAGCAGCTTACAGGGTTCTCAGCCCCAGCATTTT
CASSLQGSQPQHF
>-|TRBV6-5|TRBJ2-2|-
TGTGCCAGCAAAGGGTCCCGAGGGGGCACCGGGGAGCTGTTTTTT
CASKGSRGGTGELFF
>-|TRBV9|TRBJ1-3|-
TGTGCCAGCAGCTCCAACCCCCTCCAGGGCCCTGGAAACACCATATATTTT
CASSSNPLQGPGNTIYF
>-|TRBV21-1|TRBJ2-1|-
TGTGCCAGCAGCAAAGAGGGGGAGACTAGCGGGGCCCGACCCTACAATGAGCAGTTCTTC
CASSKEGETSGARPYNEQFF
>-|TRBV29-1|TRBJ1-5|-
TGCAGCGTTGGGGGGGATCAGCCCCAGCATTTT
CSVGGDQPQHF
>-|TRBV10-3|TRBJ1-3|-
TGTGCCATACAGGGTTTCTCTGGAAACACCATATATTTT
CAIQGFSGNTIYF
>-|TRBV6-5|TRBJ2-2|TRBD2
TGTGCCAGCAGAACCCAGGGACTAGTGGCCGGGGAGCTGTTTTTT
CASRTQGLVAGELFF
>-|TRBV9|TRBJ1-2|-
TGTGCCAGCAGCGTAGCTACGCAGGGTATCTATGGCTACACCTTC
CASSVATQGIYGYTF
>once|TRBV7-2|TRBJ2-6|-
TGTGCCAGCACCTTGGACAGTGCCCTCTCTGGGGCCAACGTCCTGACTTTC
CASTLDSALSGANVLTF
>few|TRBV18|TRBJ2-7|-
TGTGCCAGCTCATCAGACAGTTACGAGCAGTACTTC
CASSSDSYEQYF
>once|TRBV27|TRBJ2-6|-
TGTGCCAGCAGCGGGGAACCTTCTGGGGCCAACGTCCTGACTTTC
CASSGEPSGANVLTF
>-|TRBV13|TRBJ2-1|-
TGTGCCAGCAGATTCACAGGGAGCTCCTACAATGAGCAGTTCTTC
CASRFTGSSYNEQFF
>-|TRBV2|TRBJ1-6|-
TGTGCCAGCGGGGGGGGCTCACAAACCTATAATTCACCCCTCCACTTT
CASGGGSQTYNSPLHF
>-|TRBV24-1|TRBJ2-3|TRBD2
TGTGCCACCAGTGAAGCGGTAGCGGGGGGCACAGATACGCAGTATTTT
CATSEAVAGGTDTQYF
>-|TRBV5-4|TRBJ2-6|-
TGTGCCAGCAGCTCAGGGTTGCCTGGGGCCAACGTCCTGACTTTC
CASSSGLPGANVLTF
>once|TRBV12-1|TRBJ2-3|-
TGTGCCAGCAGCTTTGTGTGCGGGGGGATAGATACGCAGTATTTT
CASSFVCGGIDTQYF
>-|TRBV2|TRBJ1-1|-
TGTGCCAGCAGTGAACGTGGACAGACTGAAGCTTTCTTT
CASSERGQTEAFF
>-|TRBV21-1|TRBJ1-4|-
TGTGCCAGCAGCCCTCGGACTGAGTTTAATGAAAAACTGTTTTTT
CASSPRTEFNEKLFF
>-|TRBV18|TRBJ1-1|-
TGTGCCAGCTCAGCGGCCTTACCAGGGACTGAAGCTTTCTTT
CASSAALPGTEAFF
>-|TRBV28|TRBJ1-2|TRBD1
TGTGCCAGCAGGACAGGGTTGTCGGGCTACACCTTC
CASRTGLSGYTF
>-|TRBV28|TRBJ1-2|-
TGTGCCACCGAGGGGCCGGGGGAGGTAGCTGGCTACACCTTC
CATEGPGEVAGYTF
>-|TRBV28|TRBJ1-2|TRBD1
TGTGCCAGCAGCTCGGACAGGGCCGTTAGCTACACCTTC
CASSSDRAVSYTF
>-|TRBV6-4|TRBJ2-2|TRBD1
TGTGCCAGCAGGGGACAGGGGTGGTGGGACACCGGGGAGCTGTTTTTT
CASRGQGWWDTGELFF
>-|TRBV20-1|TRBJ2-1|-
TGCAGCTTACAGCAATCGAATGAGCAGTTCTTC
CSLQQSNEQFF
>few|TRBV11-2|TRBJ1-3|-
TGTGCCAGCAGCTTAGATAGGGGCAGGGGAGTTACCTCTGGAAACACCATATATTTT
CASSLDRGRGVTSGNTIYF
>-|TRBV6-5|TRBJ1-5|-
TGTGCCAGCAGTTACTCTGCGGATCAGCCCCAGCATTTT
CASSYSADQPQHF
>-|TRBV6-6|TRBJ2-3|-
TGTGCCAGCAGTTTCAGGGAAAGCACAGATACGCAGTATTTT
CASSFRESTDTQYF
>-|TRBV6-5|TRBJ2-3|TRBD1
TGTGCCAGCAGTTCCCAGGGGGCGGGCGGCACAGATACGCAGTATTTT
CASSSQGAGGTDTQYF
>-|TRBV5-1|TRBJ2-1|TRBD2
TGCGCCAGCAGCTTGTCCGGCGGGGGGCTGAATGAGCAGTTCTTC
CASSLSGGGLNEQFF
>-|TRBV28|TRBJ1-5|TRBD1
TGTGCCAGCAGTTGGGGACAGGGGCTCAATCAGCCCCAGCATTTT
CASSWGQGLNQPQHF
>few|TRBV5-1|TRBJ2-1|-
TGCGCCAGCAGCTTGGTGGCAGAAACCAATGAGCAGTTCTTC
CASSLVAETNEQFF
>-|TRBV5-4|TRBJ1-1|-
TGTGCCAGCAGCTCGACAGTGGATTACACTGAAGCTTTCTTT
CASSSTVDYTEAFF
>-|TRBV9|TRBJ2-1|TRBD2
TGTGCCAGCAGCGCGGAGCTAGCGGACTCCTACAATGAGCAGTTCTTC
CASSAELADSYNEQFF
>-|TRBV7-2|TRBJ2-3|-
TGTGCCAGCAGCTTAGACCCCCTGCTTCCGGGATCGCAGTATTTT
CASSLDPLLPGSQYF
>-|TRBV5-6|TRBJ2-1|-
TGTGCCAGCAGAACTTCCTACAATGAGCAGTTCTTC
CASRTSYNEQFF
>-|TRBV11-2|TRBJ1-1|TRBD1
TGTGCCAGCAGTTCTTCAGGGGGCACTGAAGCTTTCTTT
CASSSSGGTEAFF
>-|TRBV7-2|TRBJ2-4|-
TGTGCCAGCAGCCCCCCTAGGGCAGGGGCAATAAACATTCAGTACTTC
CASSPPRAGAINIQYF
>once|TRBV27|TRBJ1-4|TRBD1
TGTGCCAGCAGGCCTGGGATAAGGCCCACTTTAAGACAGGGAAAAGAAAAACTGTTTTTT
CASRPGIRPTLRQGKEKLFF
>-|TRBV6-5|TRBJ1-1|-
TGTGCCAGCAGGGGACAATGGGATGCTTTCTTT
CASRGQWDAFF
>-|TRBV5-1|TRBJ2-1|TRBD2
TGCGCCAGCAGCCAGGGACTAGTGGGGAACAATGAGCAGTTCTTC
CASSQGLVGNNEQFF
>once|TRBV5-4|TRBJ1-1|-
TGTGCCAGCAGCTTGAGAACAGGTCCGAACACTGAAGCTTTCTTT
CASSLRTGPNTEAFF
>-|TRBV5-4|TRBJ2-1|TRBD1
TGTGCCAGCAGTCCGAATAGGAGGACAGGGGGTTCGAATGAGCAGTTCTTC
CASSPNRRTGGSNEQFF
>-|TRBV30|TRBJ2-3|TRBD2
TGTGCCTGGTCCGGGACTAGCCATTCCACAGATACGCAGTATTTT
CAWSGTSHSTDTQYF
>-|TRBV5-4|TRBJ2-7|-
TGTGCCAGCAGCTTAGGCGGCGGCTACGAGCAGTACTTC
CASSLGGGYEQYF
>-|TRBV20-1|TRBJ2-2|-
TGCAGTGCTGCGGCCCCCGGGGAGCTGTTTTTT
CSAAAPGELFF
>-|TRBV6-5|TRBJ2-3|-
TGTGCCAGCAGGGCAGTAAGTTTCGAAGATACGCAGTATTTT
CASRAVSFEDTQYF
>-|TRBV7-8|TRBJ1-1|-
TGTGCCAGCAGCTTCGGAGGGGCGGGGGGAGCTTTCTTT
CASSFGGAGGAFF
>-|TRBV29-1|TRBJ1-1|-
TGCAGCGTTTCCACAGGGTCTTTGAACACTGAAGCTTTCTTT
CSVSTGSLNTEAFF
>-|TRBV18|TRBJ2-2|-
TGTGCCAGCTCACCACCGTGGGGCTCGGACACCGGGGAGCTGTTTTTT
CASSPPWGSDTGELFF
>-|TRBV28|TRBJ2-7|TRBD1
TGTGCCAGCAGTGGACAGGGAGTAAGGCCCTCCGAGCAGTACTTC
CASSGQGVRPSEQYF
>-|TRBV3-1/TRBV3-2|TRBJ2-5|TRBD2
TGTGCCAGCAGCCAAGATACACCCCGACTAGCGGGGGGGTACCAAGAGACCCAGTACTTC
CASSQDTPRLAGGYQETQYF
>-|TRBV29-1|TRBJ2-1|-
TGCAGCGTTGAAGCGCAGGGAGGCCTCTACAATGAGCAGTTCTTC
CSVEAQGGLYNEQFF
>-|TRBV2|TRBJ1-1|-
TGTGCCAGCAGGATTGCGGCAGCGAACACTGAAGCTTTCTTT
CASRIAAANTEAFF
>-|TRBV5-8|TRBJ2-5|-
TGTGCCAGCAGGATGACGGGATACACGACCCAGTACTTC
CASRMTGYTTQYF